A single sample is the source of the 2 T cell receptor beta chains below, sequenced in a study of T cells in Graves' hyperthyroidism and ophthalmopathy. Amplification of TCR beta CDR3 regions was performed using RNA transcripts as template. The HTBI primer set was used in a first-round RT-PCR of the TCR CDR3. TCRdb re-derived calls from the multiplex PCR reads in MiXCR, one entry per CDR3 protein. The sample records 300,000 to 450,000 distinct CDR3 sequences, 15% to 20% being singletons. Sequences were obtained from blood. Receptors were obtained from a woman aged 35 to 49 with Graves' ophthalmopathy.

Ten or more counts support this clonotype. V and J are TRBV15 and TRBJ2-7; 8 nucleotides match TRBD2. The CDR3 extends over 16 amino acids. The trim removed 0 bases at V and 0 bases at J, leaving 4 bases unmatched. Germline loops: CDR1 LNHNV, CDR2 YYDKDF (reference sequence). The CDR3 sequence: CATSRDRGGASYEQYF. The CDR3, as DNA: TGTGCCACCAGCAGAGATCGGGGGGGGGCCTCCTACGAGCAGTACTTC.

This clonotype was seen only once. CDR3 DNA: TGCGCCAGCAGCTACGGGGACGCCTCCTACGAGCAGTACTTC. Protein: CASSYGDASYEQYF. The V gene is TRBV5-1, the J gene TRBJ2-7; D may match TRBD1 or TRBD2 (5 bases each). V was cut by 3 bases and J by 0 bases, with 10 bases left in between. This CDR3 is built from 14 residues. In germline, CDR1 is SGHRS, CDR2 YFSETQ.